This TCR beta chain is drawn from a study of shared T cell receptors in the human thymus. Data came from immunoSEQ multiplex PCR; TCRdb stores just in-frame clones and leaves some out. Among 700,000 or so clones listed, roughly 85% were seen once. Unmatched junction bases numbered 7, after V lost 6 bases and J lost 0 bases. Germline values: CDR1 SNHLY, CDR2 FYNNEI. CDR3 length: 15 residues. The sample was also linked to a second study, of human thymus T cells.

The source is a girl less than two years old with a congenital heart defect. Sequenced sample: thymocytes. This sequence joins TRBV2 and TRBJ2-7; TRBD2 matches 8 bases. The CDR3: CASSPTGTSSYEQYF. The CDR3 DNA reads TGTGCCAGCAGCCCTACGGGGACTAGCTCCTACGAGCAGTACTTC.